The 20 T cell receptor beta chains below come from one sample, sequenced in a study of T cell clonality in common variable immunodeficiency. Produced via immunoSEQ multiplex PCR; TCRdb's table is partial and in-frame only. The specimen has about 52,000 clones, none found just once. The source material was peripheral blood mononuclear cells. These receptors were obtained from a person aged 18 to 75 in good health.

This clone occurred many times. The read terminates 3 residues before the CDR3 end, so the remaining end is supplied by the germline J gene. This chain connects TRBV19 to TRBJ1-2; D might be TRBD1 (5 bases). The CDR3 extends over 14 amino acids. V dropped 4 bases and J dropped 5 bases, with 14 bases sitting between them. CDR1 is LNHDA and CDR2 is SQIVND in the germline V gene (reference sequence). The CDR3 bases that were read are TGTGCCAGTAGTACCCAAACAGGTTATTATGGC. Translated, it gives CASSTQTGYYG. The CDR3 in full is CASSTQTGYYGYTF.

The table lists this clone with many counts. The covered CDR3 bases are TGTGCCAGCAGCTTAGGCAGGGAAACCTACGAG. Translating gives CASSLGRETYE. The whole CDR3 sequence is CASSLGRETYEQYF. V gene TRBV7-2 combines with J gene TRBJ2-7; D possibly corresponds to TRBD1 (5 bases). Read data end 3 residues before the CDR3 end; the end is taken from the germline J gene. V lost 1 base to trimming and J lost 2 bases, with 9 bases between them. This CDR3 has 14 amino acids. Germline CDR1 SGHTA, CDR2 FQGNSA.

This clone was seen at least ten times. With the read ending 3 residues before the CDR3 end, the germline J gene is used to fill in that end. J is TRBJ1-6 and V is TRBV5-1; a weak D match, TRBD1 (6 bases). V dropped 0 bases and J dropped 7 bases, with 17 bases sitting between them. Germline V gene sequence: CDR1 SGHRS, CDR2 YFSETQ. This CDR3 region has 17 residues. CDR3 region: CASSLDFVGAGNSPLHF. CDR3 bases read: TGCGCCAGCAGCTTGGACTTTGTGGGGGCTGGAAATTCACCC. The full variable domain, with the rest looked up from reference TRBV5-1 and TRBJ1-6, is KAGVTQTPRYLIKTRGQQVTLSCSPISGHRSVSWYQQTPGQGLQFLFEYFSETQRNKGNFPGRFSGRQFSNSRSEMNVSTLELGDSALYLCASSLDFVGAGNSPLHFGNGTRLTVT.

This clone was seen ten or more times. The read terminates 3 residues ahead of where the CDR3 ends, so the germline J gene completes it. The rearrangement links TRBV30 to TRBJ2-7; D call uncertain. This CDR3 spans 15 amino acids. V was clipped by 3 bases and J by 0 bases, with 15 bases between them. From germline, CDR1 is GTSNPN and CDR2 SVGIG (reference sequence). The CDR3 DNA, read in part, is TGTGCCTGGAGCGGCGGATCCTACCCCTCCTACGAG. Translation: CAWSGGSYPSYE. The whole CDR3 is CAWSGGSYPSYEQYF. Drawing the rest from reference TRBV30 and TRBJ2-7, the complete variable domain is SQTIHQWPATLVQPVGSPLSLECTVEGTSNPNLYWYRQAAGRGLQLLFYSVGIGQISSEVPQNLSASRPQDRQFILSSKKLLLSDSGFYLCAWSGGSYPSYEQYFGPGTRLTVT.

This clone has only a few counts. The read comes to an end 3 residues before the CDR3 does, leaving the germline J gene to fill in the end. V and J are TRBV19 and TRBJ2-4; 7 nucleotides match TRBD1. V dropped 0 bases and J dropped 6; count of bases not matched to a gene: 11. Germline V CDR1 and CDR2: LNHDA, SQIVND (reference sequence). The CDR3 length is 17 residues. The CDR3 loop reads CASSIDSRGRNGNIQYF. The sequenced part of the CDR3 DNA is TGTGCCAGTAGTATAGATAGTAGGGGGCGGAATGGAAACATT.

The table lists this clone with a few counts. The CDR3 end lies 3 residues beyond the end of the read and is filled in from the germline J gene. The rearrangement links TRBV11-2 to TRBJ1-6; D not certain. V lost 0 bases to trimming and J lost 9 bases, with 6 bases between them. The CDR3 is 13 residues long. Germline assignment: CDR1 SGHAT and CDR2 FQNNGV. The CDR3 sequence: CASSLEQSSPLHF. Incomplete CDR3 DNA: TGTGCCAGCAGCTTAGAACAGAGTTCACCC.

This clone was observed a few times. The read ends 3 residues early relative to the CDR3; the germline J gene fills the gap. The chain combines TRBV5-1 with TRBJ2-3; the match to TRBD2 covers 9 bases. Germline V gene sequence: CDR1 SGHRS, CDR2 YFSETQ. Unmatched junction bases numbered 7, after V lost 6 bases and J lost 5 bases. The CDR3 totals 14 residues. The covered CDR3 bases are TGCGCCAGCATGGCGGGAGGGTATCTAGATACG. Protein product: CASMAGGYLDT. The whole CDR3 protein is CASMAGGYLDTQYF.

There are many counts of this clone. Read data end 3 residues before the CDR3 end; the end is taken from the germline J gene. V gene TRBV30 combines with J gene TRBJ1-4; D is perhaps TRBD1 (6 bases). V was shortened by 5 bases and J by 8 bases, with 15 bases between the two germline ends. This CDR3 is built from 13 residues. Germline V gene data show CDR1 as GTSNPN and CDR2 as SVGIG (reference sequence). The CDR3 loop is CAWSDRLWEKLFF. CDR3 bases read: TGTGCCTGGTCCGACAGGTTGTGGGAAAAA. Combining the CDR3 with reference TRBV30 and TRBJ1-4 gives the whole variable domain SQTIHQWPATLVQPVGSPLSLECTVEGTSNPNLYWYRQAAGRGLQLLFYSVGIGQISSEVPQNLSASRPQDRQFILSSKKLLLSDSGFYLCAWSDRLWEKLFFGSGTQLSVL.

Points on this clone: The read comes to an end 3 residues before the CDR3 does, leaving the germline J gene to fill in the end. The genes are TRBV10-2 and TRBJ2-7; 15 bases match TRBD2. Germline-derived CDR1 and CDR2 are WSHSY and SAAADI. The CDR3 is 17 residues long. V lost 3 bases and J lost 4; bases outside the gene matches: 7. The covered CDR3 bases are TGCGCCAGCAGTGACCCCGGGACTAGCGGGAGGCCTTACGAG. Amino acid sequence: CASSDPGTSGRPYE. From start to end, the CDR3 is CASSDPGTSGRPYEQYF.

This clone was counted many times. The read terminates 3 residues before the CDR3 end, so the remaining end is supplied by the germline J gene. The rearrangement uses TRBV5-4 and TRBJ1-3, with TRBD1 matching 8 bases. The length of the CDR3 is 15 residues. The germline V gene has CDR1 SGHNT and CDR2 YYREEE (reference sequence). V lost 2 bases and J lost 4; bases outside the gene matches: 5. CDR3 amino acids: CASSLDRGAGNTIYF. The sequenced part of the CDR3 DNA is TGTGCCAGCAGCTTAGACAGGGGCGCGGGAAACACC. The variable domain in full, completed from reference TRBV5-4 and TRBJ1-3, reads ETGVTQSPTHLIKTRGQQVTLRCSSQSGHNTVSWYQQALGQGPQFIFQYYREEENGRGNFPPRFSGLQFPNYSSELNVNALELDDSALYLCASSLDRGAGNTIYFGEGSWLTVV.

This clone was seen only a few times. The read ends 3 residues before the CDR3 terminus; that terminus is restored from the germline J gene. V and J are TRBV13 and TRBJ2-1; a weak D match, TRBD2 (5 bases). V lost 4 bases, J lost 8 bases, and 21 bases lay in between. The CDR3 consists of 16 residues. Per germline, CDR1 PRHDT and CDR2 FYEKMQ (reference sequence). CDR3 region: CASSSPSSMGSYEQFF. The part of the CDR3 DNA that was read is TGTGCCAGCAGCTCGCCGTCTAGCATGGGGTCCTATGAG.

In this sample, this clone turned up many times. The CDR3 end is not reached by the read, which stops 3 residues before it; the germline J gene fills it in. V usage is TRBV19 and J usage is TRBJ2-7, with a possible D match to TRBD2 (6 bases). The germline V gene encodes CDR1 LNHDA and CDR2 SQIVND (reference sequence). The CDR3 spans 17 residues. V was shortened by 3 bases and J by 2 bases, with 20 bases between the two germline ends. The sequenced CDR3 bases are TGTGCCAGTAGTATCGACGGCGGAGGGGCGATCACCTACGAG. Amino acid sequence: CASSIDGGGAITYE. The entire CDR3 protein is CASSIDGGGAITYEQYF.

This clone rates as medium-sized. The CDR3 end lies 3 residues beyond the end of the read and is filled in from the germline J gene. The gene calls are TRBV5-1 and TRBJ2-6; 7 nucleotides line up with TRBD1. This CDR3 is 14 amino acids long. With 8 bases clipped from V and 2 bases from J, the junction kept 4 bases outside the gene matches. Germline loops: CDR1 SGHRS, CDR2 YFSETQ. Here the CDR3 reads CASQTGTGANVLTF. The part of the CDR3 DNA that was read is TGCGCCAGTCAGACAGGGACTGGGGCCAACGTC.

As regards this clone: The read ends 3 residues early relative to the CDR3; the germline J gene fills the gap. The rearrangement links TRBV13 to TRBJ1-4; 10 nucleotides agree with TRBD1. Trimming cost V 5 bases and J 1 base; bases outside gene matches: 4. This CDR3 has 16 amino acids. Germline-derived CDR1 and CDR2 are PRHDT and FYEKMQ (reference sequence). The part of the CDR3 DNA that was read is TGTGCCAGCAGCAAGACAGGGGGCGGAACTAATGAAAAA. It specifies CASSKTGGGTNEK. The complete CDR3 protein is CASSKTGGGTNEKLFF.

This clone was picked up many times. The CDR3 extends 3 residues past the end of the read, so its final part is completed from the germline J gene. The chain is built from TRBV5-1 and TRBJ2-1; D might be TRBD2 (6 bases). Germline V gives CDR1 SGHRS, CDR2 YFSETQ. V gave up 2 bases and J gave up 5 bases, with 17 bases separating them. The CDR3 loop spans 16 amino acids. CDR3: CASSFTGVTSNNEQFF. The covered CDR3 bases are TGCGCCAGCAGCTTTACGGGGGTCACCTCAAACAATGAG.

This clone was seen many times. The CDR3 goes on 3 residues after the read ends, and that part is filled in from the germline J gene. This chain connects TRBV20-1 to TRBJ1-6; D is unresolved. Germline loops: CDR1 DFQATT, CDR2 SNEGSKA (reference sequence). The CDR3 has 17 residues. Trimming stripped 6 bases from V and 1 base from J, with 19 bases between. Incomplete CDR3 DNA: TGCAGTGCCCCCCAGGAGGGTGGGTCATCCTATAATTCACCC. Amino acids: CSAPQEGGSSYNSP. The full CDR3 protein reads CSAPQEGGSSYNSPLHF.

At least ten counts were recorded for this clone. With the read ending 3 residues before the CDR3 end, the germline J gene is used to fill in that end. The chain carries TRBV30 and TRBJ2-1; TRBD2 matches at 10 bases. The germline V gene has CDR1 GTSNPN and CDR2 SVGIG (reference sequence). The V gene end was trimmed by 4 bases and the J gene end by 8 bases; junction bases not matched to a gene: 5. This CDR3 region has 13 residues. This chain's CDR3 is CAWTSGRGYEQFF. Incomplete CDR3 DNA: TGTGCCTGGACTAGCGGGAGAGGCTATGAG. Supplemented by reference TRBV30 and TRBJ2-1, the full variable domain reads SQTIHQWPATLVQPVGSPLSLECTVEGTSNPNLYWYRQAAGRGLQLLFYSVGIGQISSEVPQNLSASRPQDRQFILSSKKLLLSDSGFYLCAWTSGRGYEQFFGPGTRLTVL.

This clone was counted many times. Sequencing ends 3 residues short of the CDR3 end; the germline J gene provides the rest. V usage is TRBV19 and J usage is TRBJ2-1, with 7 nucleotides matching TRBD2. The CDR3 length is 19 residues. V lost 1 base, J lost 0 bases, and 12 bases stayed unmatched. Germline V gene data show CDR1 as LNHDA and CDR2 as SQIVND (reference sequence). The CDR3 DNA, read in part, is TGTGCCAGTAGTATAGGAAGGGCGACTAGCAGTAGCTCCTACAATGAG. Translating gives CASSIGRATSSSSYNE. The whole CDR3 region reads CASSIGRATSSSSYNEQFF.

There are many counts of this clone. The read finishes 3 residues shy of the CDR3 end, and the germline J gene is used to complete it. This sequence joins TRBV11-2 and TRBJ2-7; 11 bases fit TRBD1. V shed 5 bases, J shed 5 bases, and the junction held 5 bases outside the gene matches. Germline V CDR1 and CDR2: SGHAT, FQNNGV. The CDR3 is 14 amino acids. The DNA read from the CDR3 is TGTGCCAGCAGCCTGGGACAGGGGGTGCACGAG. Translated: CASSLGQGVHE. The whole CDR3 region reads CASSLGQGVHEQYF.

In its sample, this clone was seen many times. The CDR3 extends 3 residues past the end of the read, so its final part is completed from the germline J gene. V is TRBV10-3 and J is TRBJ1-5; 11 nucleotides agree with TRBD1. Germline V lookup: CDR1 ENHRY, CDR2 SYGVKD. The CDR3 length is 19 residues. V was pared by 0 bases and J by 7 bases, with 14 bases of the junction left unmatched. The DNA read from the CDR3 is TGTGCCATCAGTGAGTCGGGGACAGGGGGTCGCCAACCGGACCAGCCC. As protein: CAISESGTGGRQPDQP. The whole CDR3 protein is CAISESGTGGRQPDQPQHF.